Each of the 7 T cell receptor beta chains below was sequenced from the same sample in a study of blood T cell repertoires in COVID-19. Generated by immunoSEQ multiplex PCR, the TCRdb table keeps only in-frame clones and is missing some. Of under 150,000 clones detected, more than 80% appear once; the ten largest clones hold almost 6.5%. The source material was peripheral blood. The receptors derive from a human donor in a cohort sampled during active COVID-19.

This chain uses TRBV19 with TRBJ2-5; TRBD1 matches at 7 bases. CDR1 and CDR2 (germline): LNHDA, SQIVND (reference sequence). The CDR3 contains 14 residues. The junction had 9 bases not matched to a gene; V was cut back by 9 bases and J by 2 bases. The CDR3 DNA follows: TGTGCCAGCTCCCCCGGGACAGTGCAAGAGACCCAGTACTTC. Translation: CASSPGTVQETQYF.

The chain combines TRBV5-8 with TRBJ1-2, with 9 nucleotides matching TRBD1. J was trimmed by 8 bases and V by 3 bases; bases with no gene match: 11. Germline assignment: CDR1 SGHTS and CDR2 YDEGEE. This CDR3 contains 15 residues. The CDR3 loop is CASSWRTGAWGGYTF. The CDR3 region has the DNA TGTGCCAGCAGCTGGAGGACAGGGGCTTGGGGAGGCTACACCTTC.

The chain couples TRBV5-4 to TRBJ1-2; TRBD1 aligns across 8 bases. CDR1 and CDR2 from the germline V gene are SGHNT and YYREEE (reference sequence). V lost 3 bases and J lost 8; bases outside the gene matches: 9. This CDR3 spans 14 amino acids. CDR3 sequence (DNA): TGTGCCAGCAGCTCGTCTGGACAGGGCCGGGGCTACACCTTC. This codes for CASSSSGQGRGYTF.

CDR3 coding DNA: TGTGCCAGCAGTATGCGACTAGCGAAAGAGACCCAGTACTTC. Translated, it gives CASSMRLAKETQYF. The J gene is TRBJ2-5, the V gene TRBV2, with 8 positions matching TRBD2. J was trimmed by 3 bases and V by 5 bases; bases with no gene match: 5. This CDR3 is built from 14 residues. Germline CDR1 SNHLY, CDR2 FYNNEI.

V and J are TRBV14 and TRBJ1-2; a weak D match, TRBD1 (6 bases). Germline assignment: CDR1 SGHDN and CDR2 FVKESK. This CDR3 spans 14 amino acids. Trimming left V 1 base short and J 4 bases short, with 10 bases between. The CDR3 DNA sequence: TGTGCCAGCAGCCAAGGTACAGGGTCCTATGGCTACACCTTC. It specifies CASSQGTGSYGYTF.

The chain recombines TRBV7-9 with TRBJ2-2; 8 positions match TRBD1. This CDR3 region has 15 residues. Looked up from germline, CDR1 is SEHNR and CDR2 is FQNEAQ (reference sequence). V shed 5 bases, J shed 4 bases, and the junction held 6 bases outside the gene matches. The CDR3: CASSVDRGSTGELFF. As DNA, the CDR3 is TGTGCCAGCAGCGTTGACAGGGGAAGCACCGGGGAGCTGTTTTTT. Combining the CDR3 with reference TRBV7-9 and TRBJ2-2 gives the whole variable domain DTGVSQNPRHKITKRGQNVTFRCDPISEHNRLYWYRQTLGQGPEFLTYFQNEAQLEKSRLLSDRFSAERPKGSFSTLEIQRTEQGDSAMYLCASSVDRGSTGELFFGEGSRLTVL.

The CDR3 region has the DNA TGTGCCAGCAGCTCTGGACAGGGGGCGACAGATACGCAGTATTTT. This sequence encodes CASSSGQGATDTQYF. The chain recombines TRBV11-1 with TRBJ2-3; 11 bases fit TRBD1. V lost 4 bases and J lost 3; bases outside the gene matches: 3. The CDR3 runs 15 residues. CDR1 and CDR2 (germline): SGHAT, FQDESV (reference sequence). Supplemented by reference TRBV11-1 and TRBJ2-3, the full variable domain reads EAEVAQSPRYKITEKSQAVAFWCDPISGHATLYWYRQILGQGPELLVQFQDESVVDDSQLPKDRFSAERLKGVDSTLKIQPAELGDSAMYLCASSSGQGATDTQYFGPGTRLTVL.